A selection of T cell receptor beta chains follows, all from one sample in a study of identical twins' blood T cells. TCRdb reprocessed the 5' RACE reads via MiXCR and lists one record per CDR3 protein. Counted here are 350,000 to 400,000 distinct CDR3 sequences, 25% to 35% occurring once; the ten biggest clones make up 6.1%. Specimen: PBMCs. Receptors were obtained from a woman aged 18-49 years in good health. Both conserved end residues are part of each CDR3. Fields, in order: CDR3 DNA, CDR3 protein, J gene, CDR3 length, V gene, D gene, clone size. The D gene is left open where the match is weak. Clone size is given for some rows only: seen once, a few or many times, or a class if the clone is expanded.

TGTGCCAGCAGCTTAGCGTCGGCACCCGCGGCTTTCTTT	CASSLASAPAAFF	TRBJ1-1	13	TRBV7-2	-	-
TGTGCCAGCAGACCAGGACAGGCGCAGAACACTGAAGCTTTCTTT	CASRPGQAQNTEAFF	TRBJ1-1	15	TRBV12-3/TRBV12-4	TRBD1	-
TGTGCCAGCGGGGGACTTAACAATGAGCAGTTCTTC	CASGGLNNEQFF	TRBJ2-1	12	TRBV6-2/TRBV6-3	-	-
TGTGCCAGCAGTTCTGAAGTAAACTACGAGCAGTACTTC	CASSSEVNYEQYF	TRBJ2-7	13	TRBV6-6	-	-
TGTGCCAGTAGGGAGCCGGGAACAGATACGCAGTATTTT	CASREPGTDTQYF	TRBJ2-3	13	TRBV19	-	few
TGTGCCAGCAGTTACTCGATTTTAGGTAATCAGCCCCAGCATTTT	CASSYSILGNQPQHF	TRBJ1-5	15	TRBV6-6	-	-
TGTGCCAGCACCCTCGGGCATCTCTACGAGCAGTACTTC	CASTLGHLYEQYF	TRBJ2-7	13	TRBV7-8	-	once
TGTGCCAGCAGTTTAAATGTACACACTGAAGCTTTCTTT	CASSLNVHTEAFF	TRBJ1-1	13	TRBV12-3/TRBV12-4	-	-
TGTGCCAGCAACAGGAGGAACACTGAAGCTTTCTTT	CASNRRNTEAFF	TRBJ1-1	12	TRBV25-1	-	-
TGCAGCGCCCTACAAAACACTGAAGCTTTCTTT	CSALQNTEAFF	TRBJ1-1	11	TRBV29-1	-	-
TGTGCCAGCAGCCCCGGGACAGGGAATAACTATGGCTACACCTTC	CASSPGTGNNYGYTF	TRBJ1-2	15	TRBV6-6	TRBD1	-
TGTGCCAGCAGCTCAGACTGGACTGGGGCCAACGTCCTGACTTTC	CASSSDWTGANVLTF	TRBJ2-6	15	TRBV7-2	-	once
TGCAGCGAACTACAGGGGATCACTGAAGCTTTCTTT	CSELQGITEAFF	TRBJ1-1	12	TRBV20-1	TRBD1	few
TGTGCCAGCAGCTTAGCGTATCCTGTCAATGAGCAGTTCTTC	CASSLAYPVNEQFF	TRBJ2-1	14	TRBV7-8	-	-
TGCAGTGCCGTCTCAGGCCAGAGCTCTGGAGACACCATATATTTT	CSAVSGQSSGDTIYF	TRBJ1-3	15	TRBV20-1	-	-
TGTGCCAGCAGCTTACATCCGAACACTGAAGCTTTCTTT	CASSLHPNTEAFF	TRBJ1-1	13	TRBV7-2	-	few
TGTGCCAGCTCACCCCGGAATGTGGGGGCTTTCGGAGGAGCTTTTTTT	CASSPRNVGAFGGAFF	TRBJ1-1	16	TRBV18	-	-
TGTGCCAGCAGCTTGCCCAGCCTCCCTGAAGCTTTCTTT	CASSLPSLPEAFF	TRBJ1-1	13	TRBV5-6	-	-
TGTGCCAGTAGGCTTTCAGGAGTCACCGGGGAGCTGTTTTTT	CASRLSGVTGELFF	TRBJ2-2	14	TRBV19	-	few
TGCGCCAGCAGCTTAACGGGAGGAGTATCGGGGCCCCAGCATTTT	CASSLTGGVSGPQHF	TRBJ1-5	15	TRBV5-1	-	-
TGCGCCAGTAACCAGCAGGGGTCTAGCACAGATACGCAGTATTTT	CASNQQGSSTDTQYF	TRBJ2-3	15	TRBV5-1	-	few
TGTGCCAGCAGCAAACAGAGATATTTCAACTATGGCTACACCTTC	CASSKQRYFNYGYTF	TRBJ1-2	15	TRBV7-2	-	-
TGCGCCAGCAGCCGCACAGGGTTCAATGAGCAGTTCTTC	CASSRTGFNEQFF	TRBJ2-1	13	TRBV5-1	-	many
TGTGCCAGCAGTCTGACTAGCGGGAGAGGAGCCGGGGAGCTGTTTTTT	CASSLTSGRGAGELFF	TRBJ2-2	16	TRBV12-3/TRBV12-4	TRBD2	-
TGTGCCAGCAGCTTCAGACAGCTCTACGAGCAGTACTTC	CASSFRQLYEQYF	TRBJ2-7	13	TRBV5-6	-	few
TGTGCCAGCAGCTTAGCTTGGGGGCCGGACTACGAGCAGTACTTC	CASSLAWGPDYEQYF	TRBJ2-7	15	TRBV11-2	-	-
TGTGCCAGCAGCGTAGGGACGACAGCTAACTATGGCTACACCTTC	CASSVGTTANYGYTF	TRBJ1-2	15	TRBV9	-	-
TGCGCCAGCAGCCAAGTAGTGACTGGATATGGCTACACCTTC	CASSQVVTGYGYTF	TRBJ1-2	14	TRBV4-1	-	-
TGTGCCAGCAGCCCAATTAGCGGGAAGACCCAGTACTTC	CASSPISGKTQYF	TRBJ2-5	13	TRBV11-2	TRBD2	-
TGCAGCGTTGTGATGGACAGCGATCAGCCCCAGCATTTT	CSVVMDSDQPQHF	TRBJ1-5	13	TRBV29-1	-	many
TGCAGTGCTAGAGTCCTCACCTACAATGAGCAGTTCTTC	CSARVLTYNEQFF	TRBJ2-1	13	TRBV20-1	-	-
TGTGCCAGCAGCCAATCCCCAGCCTTTAGCAATCAGCCCCAGCATTTT	CASSQSPAFSNQPQHF	TRBJ1-5	16	TRBV16	-	-
TGCAGTGCCCGGAGGAGGTCCACTGAAGCTTTCTTT	CSARRRSTEAFF	TRBJ1-1	12	TRBV20-1	-	few
TGTGCCAGCAGCCAGGACGGCACTGAAGCTTTCTTT	CASSQDGTEAFF	TRBJ1-1	12	TRBV2	-	many
TGTGCCAGCAGTTACGCAGGGGATAATCAGCCCCAGCATTTT	CASSYAGDNQPQHF	TRBJ1-5	14	TRBV6-6	-	few
TGTGCCAGCAGCACCCGACAGCGAGTAGCCAAAAACATTCAGTACTTC	CASSTRQRVAKNIQYF	TRBJ2-4	16	TRBV11-2	-	few
TGTGCTTCGACGCCAGGGCGGTGGAGTAGAGAAAAACTGTTTTTT	CASTPGRWSREKLFF	TRBJ1-4	15	TRBV6-1	-	few
TGCGCCAGCAGCTTGGGCAGATCTGAAAAACTGTTTTTT	CASSLGRSEKLFF	TRBJ1-4	13	TRBV5-1	-	few
TGCAGTGCTGGACAGGGGTTAGTCTACGAGCAGTACTTC	CSAGQGLVYEQYF	TRBJ2-7	13	TRBV20-1	TRBD1	few
TGTGCCAGCAGCCCGGGACTAGCGGGGGGGGAGCTGTTTTTT	CASSPGLAGGELFF	TRBJ2-2	14	TRBV11-2	TRBD2	-
TGCAGCGCCAAGACTAGCGGGGTCTCCTACAATGAGCAGTTCTTC	CSAKTSGVSYNEQFF	TRBJ2-1	15	TRBV29-1	TRBD2	many
TGTGCCAGCACCAACCTCGAGCGGAGCTATGGCTACACCTTC	CASTNLERSYGYTF	TRBJ1-2	14	TRBV6-2/TRBV6-3	-	-
TGTGCCAGCAGCTCTATCGCGACTAGCGGGCCCTACAATGAGCAGTTCTTC	CASSSIATSGPYNEQFF	TRBJ2-1	17	TRBV11-2	TRBD2	few
TGTGCCAGCAGTTCGAAGGGGGCTGGTGGAAACACCATATATTTT	CASSSKGAGGNTIYF	TRBJ1-3	15	TRBV12-3/TRBV12-4	TRBD1	-
TGTGCCAGCAGCCACGGGACAGACCTTAGGGATGGCTACACCTTC	CASSHGTDLRDGYTF	TRBJ1-2	15	TRBV11-2	TRBD1	-